The following is a T cell receptor beta chain sequence with its context. Its antigen is unidentified. The data are from a study of long-term antiretroviral therapy in people with HIV. The germline CDR1 and CDR2 sequences are MGHRA and YSYEKL. The trim removed 4 bases at V and 2 bases at J, leaving 19 bases unmatched. The CDR3 is 19 residues long. Version v3.0 of the immunoSEQ assay was performed at survey level. Sequencing set out to capture about 40,000-50,000 T-cell genomes per sample. The protocol was immunoSEQ multiplex PCR, while the TCRdb copy is restricted to in-frame clones and leaves out a portion. The sample lists under 45,000 clones; around 83% were seen once. Study-wide points: Repertoires with HIV possessed tighter CDR3 length spans than those of controls. Information pertaining to ART adherence, viral resistance or therapeutic modifications was not obtained.

The specimen comprised unsorted PBMCs, sampled roughly 2.9 years before starting antiretroviral therapy. The V call is TRBV4-1, the J call TRBJ1-1; the match to TRBD1 covers 7 bases. The TCR was taken from a woman under 40 with HIV. DNA for the CDR3: TGCGCCAGCAGCCCGTCACTCTTAGAGACAGGGACCCGTAACACTGAAGCTTTCTTT. Translation: CASSPSLLETGTRNTEAFF.